A single TCR beta chain is shown here with its context. These data come from a study of blood T cell repertoires in COVID-19. The CDR3 is 14 amino acids. In the study's own analysis: For nucleated cells, counts were estimated from reference gene primer amplification. Generated by immunoSEQ multiplex PCR, the TCRdb table keeps only in-frame clones and is missing some. For V, J and clone size, that table is used; D and trimming come from the DNA. The repertoire has fewer than 65,000 clones, about 86% of them found once; the top ten carry around 1.4%. Sequencing was carried out using peripheral blood. The chain couples TRBV1 to TRBJ2-7; the D call of TRBD2 is as the table states it, not checked on the DNA. TRBV1 is recorded as a pseudogene. The receptor was isolated from a man in his sixties with acute or convalescent COVID-19. CDR3 nucleotides: TGCACCAGCATTACAAGAGGGACTAGCAGCGAGCAGTACTTC. It encodes CTSITRGTSSEQYF.